This is a list of T cell receptor beta chains from one sample in a study of cytomegalovirus exposure and HLA in healthy donors. Repertoires were generated with immunoSEQ multiplex PCR, while TCRdb's copy carries only in-frame clones and drops some. The sample lists about 160,000 clones, around four fifths occurring once. The sequenced sample consisted of PBMCs. The receptor source for this set is a man aged 18 to 35 in good health and CMV-seronegative. Both conserved end residues are part of each CDR3. D genes are given only for firm matches. Part of the rows lack a size; the others show once, few, many or a class for expanded clones.

abundance	d_gene	v_gene	j_gene	CDR3aa	CDR3nt
-	-	TRBV6-5	TRBJ2-5	CASSYSLRDQETQYF	TGTGCCAGCAGTTACTCGCTCCGGGACCAAGAGACCCAGTACTTC
-	TRBD2	TRBV28	TRBJ2-3	CASSALLAGGADTQYF	TGTGCCAGCAGTGCCTTACTAGCGGGAGGAGCAGATACGCAGTATTTT
-	TRBD1	TRBV25-1	TRBJ1-1	CASSSTGDYTEAFF	TGTGCCAGCTCTTCGACAGGGGACTACACTGAAGCTTTCTTT
-	-	TRBV7-9	TRBJ2-1	CASSPPRDLYYNEQFF	TGTGCCAGCAGCCCCCCCCGGGACTTATACTACAATGAGCAGTTCTTC
-	-	TRBV29-1	TRBJ2-7	CSVDSGVSYEQYF	TGCAGCGTTGACTCGGGGGTCTCCTACGAGCAGTACTTC
-	-	TRBV13	TRBJ1-5	CASSSLNQPQHF	TGTGCCAGCAGCTCCTTAAATCAGCCCCAGCATTTT
-	TRBD2	TRBV27	TRBJ2-7	CASSLRAGGPAYEQYF	TGTGCCAGCAGTTTGAGAGCGGGGGGCCCAGCCTACGAGCAGTACTTC
-	-	TRBV27	TRBJ2-1	CAILSRDNEQFF	TGTGCCATCCTTAGTCGGGACAATGAGCAGTTCTTC
-	-	TRBV7-9	TRBJ2-7	CASSLSTESSYEQYF	TGTGCCAGCAGCTTAAGTACAGAAAGCTCCTACGAGCAGTACTTC
-	TRBD1	TRBV9	TRBJ2-5	CASSVVGTGVETQYF	TGTGCCAGCAGCGTAGTTGGGACAGGGGTAGAGACCCAGTACTTC
once	-	TRBV2	TRBJ1-6	CASSDFRSYNSPLHF	TGTGCCAGCAGTGATTTCCGGTCCTATAATTCACCCCTCCACTTT
-	-	TRBV11-2	TRBJ1-2	CASSLDLTSSRYGYTF	TGTGCCAGCAGCTTAGATCTCACCTCAAGCCGCTATGGCTACACCTTC